Detailed here is one T cell receptor (beta chain). Its antigen remains unidentified. The germline V gene has CDR1 MNHEY and CDR2 SVGAGI. J lost 5 bases, V lost 2 bases, and 11 bases had no gene match. This CDR3 is built from 16 residues. Researchers prepared the TCRbeta library using unique molecular identifiers, the study reports. TCRdb recomputed calls from the PCR reads with MiXCR, one row per CDR3 protein. The sample has 250,000 to 400,000 distinct CDR3 sequences; roughly 21% are singletons. This sample is drawn from a study of T-cell reconstitution after alpha-beta-depleted transplantation in children. Overall study findings and caveats: About two months after transplant, alpha-beta T cells reportedly came from several hundred expanded graft clones.

The sequence came from a male patient between 10 and 17 years old who had a stem cell transplant for acute lymphoblastic leukemia, so the T cells may come from the graft donor. This specimen was PBMCs, mostly from graft donor cells, taken 180 days after TCRalphabeta/CD19-depleted stem cell transplant. The rearrangement uses TRBV6-5 and TRBJ2-5; 7 nucleotides match TRBD1. In DNA form, the CDR3 reads TGTGCCAGCAGTTACGGACGGACAGGCCTAAGGGAGACCCAGTACTTC. Amino acids: CASSYGRTGLRETQYF.